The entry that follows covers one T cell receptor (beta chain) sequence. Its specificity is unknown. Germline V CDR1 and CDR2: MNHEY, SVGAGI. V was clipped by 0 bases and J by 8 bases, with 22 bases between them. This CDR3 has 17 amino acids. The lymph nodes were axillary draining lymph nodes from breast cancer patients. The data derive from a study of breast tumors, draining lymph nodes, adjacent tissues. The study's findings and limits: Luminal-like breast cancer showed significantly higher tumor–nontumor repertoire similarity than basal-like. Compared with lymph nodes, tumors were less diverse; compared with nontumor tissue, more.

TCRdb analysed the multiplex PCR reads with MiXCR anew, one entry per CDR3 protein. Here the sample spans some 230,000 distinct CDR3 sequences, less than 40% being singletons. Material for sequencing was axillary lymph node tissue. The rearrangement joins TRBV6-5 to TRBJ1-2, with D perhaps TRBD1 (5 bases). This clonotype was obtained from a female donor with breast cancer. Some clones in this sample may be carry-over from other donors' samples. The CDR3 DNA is TGTGCCAGCAGTTACTCGATGTGGGCAGGGAGTCTGAAGGGCTACACCTTC. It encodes CASSYSMWAGSLKGYTF.